This T cell receptor (beta chain) stems from a study of T cell responses to AZD1222 COVID-19 vaccine. CDR3 length: 18 amino acids. Germline V CDR1 and CDR2: LGHDT, YNNKEL (reference sequence). V dropped 1 base and J dropped 0 bases, with 18 bases sitting between them. Whole-study results and caveats: Females made up more of the donors, who were largely white British, and clonal diversity may have come out too low.

The method was immunoSEQ multiplex PCR; TCRdb's version includes in-frame clones alone and lacks a portion of them. This table holds over 110,000 clones, approximately 92% found once. Comments on this clone: Its specificity is not known.

This receptor was identified in an adult in good health. The specimen was peripheral blood, collected on day 0 of AZD1222 vaccination. The chain joins TRBV3-1 (or the pseudogene TRBV3-2) to TRBJ1-1; possible D gene TRBD1, 5 bases. CDR3: CASSQARQSARMNTEAFF. As DNA, the CDR3 is TGTGCCAGCAGCCAAGCCAGACAGAGCGCCCGAATGAACACTGAAGCTTTCTTT.